This T cell receptor beta chain was captured in a study of T cells after yellow fever vaccination. Overall study: SMART-Seq v4 Ultra Low Input served to prepare low-cell-number fractions.

After removal of 4 bases from V and 4 bases from J, the junction contained 8 bases not matched to a gene. The germline gives CDR1 SGHDT, CDR2 YYEEEE. The CDR3 contains 15 residues. This clonotype occurred many times. Its antigen remains unknown. TCR cDNA was made by 5'RACE template switching, adding a universal primer site and UMIs. MiXCR, run by TCRdb on the 5' RACE reads, gives a single entry per CDR3 protein. This table holds about 210,000 distinct CDR3 sequences, roughly 3% found once. The study, taken as a whole, reports: The CD4 and CD8 compartments had a small share of their clonotypes in common. Post-booster repertoires again held most primary-vaccination clones (roughly 95% CD4, 80% to 90% CD8).

The receptor comes from a man aged 18 to 35 who received the YFV17D yellow fever vaccine. This sequence joins TRBV5-6 and TRBJ2-7; 10 bases align to TRBD1. Sequenced material: CD4+ T cells sorted from PBMCs, taken 10 days after the yellow fever booster vaccination. The CDR3 sequence is CASSDPGQGLYEQYF. The DNA of the CDR3 is TGTGCCAGCAGCGATCCGGGACAGGGGTTATACGAGCAGTACTTC.